The 3 T cell receptor beta chains listed next were all sequenced from one sample in a study of blood T cells in healthy people across ages. A second PCR, run for about 6 to 11 cycles, used a sample-barcoded 5' primer plus a J-beta primer mix. A single record per CDR3 protein comes from TCRdb applying MiXCR to the 5' RACE reads. The repertoire consists of some 760,000 distinct CDR3 sequences, with around 25% occurring once and the leading ten covering 3% to 4%. These sequences were also reported in another study, on T cells of mothers and their children.

The material sequenced was blood. All receptors come from a boy younger than 18 in good health.

This clonotype was seen a handful of times. The V and J genes are TRBV9 and TRBJ2-2; tentative D call: TRBD2 (6 bases). Trimming took 3 bases from V and 5 from J, leaving 14 bases between them. This CDR3 is 15 amino acids long. The germline gives CDR1 SGDLS, CDR2 YYNGEE. CDR3: CASSDPGLGTGELFF. The CDR3 coding sequence is TGTGCCAGCAGCGACCCGGGACTCGGAACCGGGGAGCTGTTTTTT.

This clonotype was picked up a small number of times. The V call is TRBV7-9, the J call TRBJ2-5; 8 bases line up with TRBD1. The better agreement between TRBJ2-1 and the DNA end casts doubt on the J call. The CDR3 has 14 residues. The germline CDR1 and CDR2 sequences are SEHNR and FQNEAQ (reference sequence). CDR3 nucleotide sequence: TGTGCCAGCAGCTGGGGGGCAGGGGGCCCCCATCAGTTCTTC. The encoded protein is CASSWGAGGPHQFF.

The V call is TRBV20-1, the J call TRBJ1-4; the D gene is possibly TRBD1 (5 bases). The CDR3 runs 13 residues. Per the germline V gene, CDR1 is DFQATT and CDR2 is SNEGSKA (reference sequence). Trimming removed 5 bases at V and 4 bases at J, with 11 bases between. The CDR3 sequence is CSAVTASNEKLFF. The CDR3 coding sequence is TGCAGTGCTGTGACAGCCAGTAATGAAAAACTGTTTTTT.